This T cell receptor beta chain was sequenced in a study of regulatory T cells in long-lasting Graves disease. Study-level points and caveats: Persistent Graves' patients showed less TCR diversity than newly diagnosed patients showed. Persistent disease preferred TRBV28, TRBJ1-2 and TRBJ2-5.

This clonotype was observed many times. No antigen is known for it. The germline V and J ends were trimmed by 5 bases and 12 bases, with 22 bases remaining between them. The CDR3 consists of 15 residues. Germline V gives CDR1 SGHTA, CDR2 FQGNSA. Arm-PCR with iRepertoire HTBI primers amplified the CDR3 regions for these TCR beta libraries. TCRdb fed the multiplex PCR reads into MiXCR, producing one record per CDR3 protein. The table has hundreds of thousands of distinct CDR3 sequences, 22% seen once. Time point specified: persistent/refractory GD, antithyroid drugs over 5 years with positive TRAb. TCR sequences were obtained from RNA taken from PBMCs. Peripheral blood, at nine milliliters, went into EDTA tubes.

The rearrangement links TRBV7-2 to TRBJ1-4, with D tentatively TRBD1 (5 bases). This clonotype was sampled from a female donor with Graves disease. The source material was peripheral blood mononuclear cells (PBMCs), sampled when the disease was refractory, from a patient treated with antithyroid drugs. This CDR3 reads CASSPNRGPNGELFF. The CDR3 bases are TGTGCCAGCAGCCCCAATCGGGGCCCCAACGGGGAACTGTTTTTT.